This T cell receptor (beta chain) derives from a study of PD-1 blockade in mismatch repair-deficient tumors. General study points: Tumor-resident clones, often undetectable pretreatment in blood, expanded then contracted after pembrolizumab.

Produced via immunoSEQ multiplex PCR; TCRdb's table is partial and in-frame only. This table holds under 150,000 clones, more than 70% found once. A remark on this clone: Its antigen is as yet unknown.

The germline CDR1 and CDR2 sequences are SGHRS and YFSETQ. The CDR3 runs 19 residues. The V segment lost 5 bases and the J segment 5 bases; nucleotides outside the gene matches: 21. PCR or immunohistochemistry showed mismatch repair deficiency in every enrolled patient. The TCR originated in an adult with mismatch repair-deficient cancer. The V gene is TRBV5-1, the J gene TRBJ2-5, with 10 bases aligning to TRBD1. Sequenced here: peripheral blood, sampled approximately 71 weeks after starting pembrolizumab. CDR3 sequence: CASRHQGNRDRGREETQYF. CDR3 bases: TGCGCCAGCAGACACCAGGGAAACCGGGACAGGGGTCGAGAGGAGACCCAGTACTTC.